This T cell receptor (beta chain) is from a study of identical twins. The CDR3 runs to 13 residues. V lost 7 bases and J 2 bases, leaving 12 bases between the germline ends. From germline, CDR1 is DFQATT and CDR2 SNEGSKA (reference sequence). TCRdb reanalysed the 5' RACE reads using MiXCR and keeps one entry per CDR3 protein. Here the sample spans over 600,000 distinct CDR3 sequences, 21% being singletons. The same data also contributed to another study, on T cells expressing NK-cell markers.

This TCR derives from a woman aged 18-35 years in good health. J is TRBJ1-5 and V is TRBV20-1; D call uncertain. Source material: PBMCs. The CDR3 reads CSGREGRNQPQHF. The CDR3 nucleotides read TGCAGTGGGAGGGAAGGGCGCAATCAGCCCCAGCATTTT.